A single sample is the source of the 9 T cell receptor beta chains below, sequenced in a study of cytomegalovirus exposure and HLA in healthy donors. Amplification used 60 Vbeta primers and 13 Jbeta primers. Produced via immunoSEQ multiplex PCR; TCRdb's table is partial and in-frame only. This sample has under 200,000 clones, with roughly 74% found just once. What was sequenced was PBMCs. These receptors were taken from a woman aged 35 to 49 in good health and CMV-seropositive.

The rearrangement joins TRBV2 to TRBJ1-1; D is ambiguous. The CDR3 is 13 amino acids. The germline V gene encodes CDR1 SNHLY and CDR2 FYNNEI. V was trimmed by 2 bases and J by 1 base, leaving 5 bases between them. The CDR3 protein is CASSENSNTEAFF. CDR3 coding DNA: TGTGCCAGCAGTGAAAACTCGAACACTGAAGCTTTCTTT.

V gene TRBV28 combines with J gene TRBJ2-5; possibly TRBD2 for D (6 bases). The J call may be incorrect, as the DNA end agrees better with TRBJ2-7. The CDR3 totals 13 residues. CDR1 and CDR2 (germline): MDHEN, SYDVKM. The CDR3 DNA reads as TGTGCCAGCGCGGAGGGCCCAGCCTACGAGCAGTACTTC. This encodes CASAEGPAYEQYF.

This chain links TRBV5-1 with TRBJ2-1, with D possibly being TRBD1 (6 bases). The CDR3 spans 16 residues. Germline CDR1 and CDR2: SGHRS and YFSETQ. Trimming stripped 1 base from V and 4 bases from J, with 15 bases between. The CDR3 nucleotides are TGCGCCAGCAGCTTGATTGGGGACACGACGTACAATGAGCAGTTCTTC. This sequence encodes CASSLIGDTTYNEQFF.

The gene calls are TRBV2 and TRBJ1-2; D gene ambiguous. CDR1 and CDR2 from the germline V gene are SNHLY and FYNNEI. The CDR3 runs to 13 residues. Trimming took off 4 bases at V and 4 bases at J, with 10 bases between the two ends. The CDR3 region is CASSVQEGYGYTF. CDR3 bases: TGTGCCAGCAGTGTTCAGGAAGGCTATGGCTACACCTTC.

This sequence joins TRBV5-6 and TRBJ2-1, with 7 bases fitting TRBD1. From germline, CDR1 is SGHDT and CDR2 YYEEEE. Trimming removed 5 bases from V and 13 bases from J; junction bases left unmatched: 15. CDR3 length equals 14 residues. This CDR3 is CASSLDRKSGGQFF. The CDR3 coding sequence is TGTGCCAGCAGTCTGGACAGGAAGTCGGGTGGTCAGTTCTTC.

The chain carries TRBV9 and TRBJ2-3; weak D call: TRBD2 (5 bases). This CDR3 is 15 amino acids long. The V and J ends lost 10 bases and 0 bases respectively, with 18 bases between them. CDR1 is SGDLS and CDR2 is YYNGEE in the germline V gene. CDR3 bases: TGTGCCGGCTCTCGCCGGGGTCGTAGCACAGATACGCAGTATTTT. Protein: CAGSRRGRSTDTQYF.

V gene TRBV6-5 combines with J gene TRBJ1-5; 7 positions match TRBD1. The CDR3 has 15 amino acids. V was pared by 1 base and J by 5 bases, with 5 bases of the junction left unmatched. Germline lookup yields CDR1 MNHEY and CDR2 SVGAGI. The CDR3: CASSYYRGGDQPQHF. DNA of the CDR3: TGTGCCAGCAGTTACTACAGGGGAGGTGATCAGCCCCAGCATTTT.

The chain is built from TRBV7-2 and TRBJ2-2; D may be TRBD2 (6 bases). Per the germline V gene, CDR1 is SGHTA and CDR2 is FQGNSA. The CDR3 loop spans 14 amino acids. V was shortened by 5 bases and J by 2 bases, with 9 bases between the two germline ends. The CDR3 is CASSAGTNTGELFF. CDR3 DNA: TGTGCCAGCAGCGCCGGGACTAACACCGGGGAGCTGTTTTTT.

This rearrangement joins TRBV28 to TRBJ1-5; D is ambiguous. Germline V gene sequence: CDR1 MDHEN, CDR2 SYDVKM. V was trimmed by 7 bases and J by 8 bases, leaving 15 bases between them. The CDR3 totals 13 residues. The CDR3 DNA is TGTGCCAGCAACCTTTTTAAGTCGGAGCCCCAGCATTTT. It translates to CASNLFKSEPQHF.